This TCR beta chain was found in a study of spatial heterogeneity in lung cancer (dated by TCRdb to about 2019). Notes on the research overall: The donors were about 65 patients from the lung TRACERx cohort who had early-stage, untreated non-small cell lung cancer. Follow-up PBMC samples were sequenced whenever available, with the median time to follow-up being two to three years after resection. Beta-chain transcripts were consistently detected in greater numbers than alpha-chain transcripts, which likely reflects a higher abundance of beta-chain transcripts. In the raw uncorrected reads, each unique combination of TCR and UMI appeared more than ten times on average. The study quantitatively compared TCR alpha and beta repertoires across multiple tumor regions, matched nontumor lung and blood in non-small cell lung cancer. TCR repertoire features were related to nonsynonymous mutation counts determined by whole-exome sequencing of tumor tissue. At surgery, some 200 tumor regions, some 61 matched nontumor lung samples and 50 to 60 PBMC samples were TCR-sequenced for both alpha and beta chains. Results the study describes overall, beyond this receptor: Only 14 patients were included in the comparisons of baseline and follow-up blood repertoires. Ubiquitous expanded tumor TCRs were detected in blood more often at tumor resection than at routine follow-up. Additional single-cell paired TCR alpha and beta sequencing was considered necessary to confirm, at a functional level, the hypothesis that regional TCRs recognize regional mutations.

What this sample's time point label stands for: blood at routine non-recurrence follow-up after resection. For TCR sequencing, whole RNA was extracted from tumor and nontumor lung tissue, or from cryopreserved PBMC samples, and no cell sorting was done. Patients were selected for TCR sequencing only if sufficient RNA was available from at least two tumor regions. The CDR3 runs 14 amino acids, cysteine and phenylalanine included. Only CDR3 DNA remains: 42 bases, in frame from the first base. For CDR1 and CDR2, the germline V gene lists MNHEY and SVGEGT. Notes on this clonotype: The target of this receptor is not known. Its ends do not fully match the called genes, so a read error is possible.

The library was made by 5' RACE. Instrument on record: NextSeq 500. In the TCR library protocol, a unique molecular identifier was attached to each TCR cDNA molecule so that PCR and sequencing errors could be corrected. In the authors' own workflow: TCR identification, UMI-based error correction and CDR3 extraction were performed with Decombinator tools. TCRs above a frequency of 2 per 1,000, corresponding to the top 1% of the tumor frequency distribution, were defined as expanded. Rényi diversity was computed with the R vegan package after subsampling each repertoire 100 times to 5,000 TCRs. CDR3 similarity networks were constructed using string-kernel similarity of amino acid triplets, with links drawn between CDR3s whose pairwise similarity was above 0.82. TCRdb reanalyzed the raw reads on its own, using fastp at Q25 for trimming and MiXCR for clone calling, and kept in-frame beta chains. A single entry per CDR3 protein holds the most common genes and DNA from its merged rows. In this record, the V and J calls reflect TCRdb's handling and not the investigators' own analysis. This sample gives around 110,000 distinct CDR3 sequences in total; 9% to 15% of them show up just once. Of the sample, about 15% falls within the top ten clones.

The TCR comes from a male donor with early-stage non-small cell lung cancer. The source was PBMCs, collected at follow-up. The rearrangement joined TRBV6-2 or TRBV6-3 to TRBJ2-2; a weak D assignment points to TRBD2 (6 bases agree). The sequenced DNA: TGTGCCAGCAGGCGACTAGTATACACCGAGGAGCTGTTTTTT. Its protein is CASRRLVYTEELFF.